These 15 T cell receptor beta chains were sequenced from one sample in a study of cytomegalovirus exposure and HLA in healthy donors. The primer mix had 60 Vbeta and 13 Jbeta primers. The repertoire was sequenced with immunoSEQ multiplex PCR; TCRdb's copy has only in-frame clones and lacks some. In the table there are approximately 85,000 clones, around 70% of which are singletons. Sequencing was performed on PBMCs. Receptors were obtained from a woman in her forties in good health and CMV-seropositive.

Written as DNA, the CDR3 is TGCGCCAGCAGCTGGACTAGCGGAACTTCCTACGAGCAGTACTTC. Translating gives CASSWTSGTSYEQYF. The chain carries TRBV5-1 and TRBJ2-7; TRBD2 matches 10 bases. The V segment lost 3 bases and the J segment 1 base; nucleotides outside the gene matches: 4. Germline CDR1 and CDR2: SGHRS and YFSETQ. The CDR3 runs 15 residues. The whole variable domain, remainder taken from reference TRBV5-1 and TRBJ2-7, is KAGVTQTPRYLIKTRGQQVTLSCSPISGHRSVSWYQQTPGQGLQFLFEYFSETQRNKGNFPGRFSGRQFSNSRSEMNVSTLELGDSALYLCASSWTSGTSYEQYFGPGTRLTVT.

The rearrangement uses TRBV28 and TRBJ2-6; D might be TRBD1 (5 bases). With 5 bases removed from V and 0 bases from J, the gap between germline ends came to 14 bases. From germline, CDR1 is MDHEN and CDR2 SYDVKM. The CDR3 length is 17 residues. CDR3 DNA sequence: TGTGCCAGCAGTGTCGGCAGGGCCCTCTCTGGGGCCAACGTCCTGACTTTC. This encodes CASSVGRALSGANVLTF. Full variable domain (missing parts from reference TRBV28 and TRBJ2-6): DVKVTQSSRYLVKRTGEKVFLECVQDMDHENMFWYRQDPGLGLRLIYFSYDVKMKEKGDIPEGYSVSREKKERFSLILESASTNQTSMYLCASSVGRALSGANVLTFGAGSRLTVL.

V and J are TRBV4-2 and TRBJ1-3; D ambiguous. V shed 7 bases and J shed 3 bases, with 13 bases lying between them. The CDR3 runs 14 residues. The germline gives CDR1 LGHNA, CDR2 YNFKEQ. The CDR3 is CASTDMFDGNTIYF. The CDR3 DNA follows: TGTGCCAGCACCGACATGTTTGATGGAAACACCATATATTTT.

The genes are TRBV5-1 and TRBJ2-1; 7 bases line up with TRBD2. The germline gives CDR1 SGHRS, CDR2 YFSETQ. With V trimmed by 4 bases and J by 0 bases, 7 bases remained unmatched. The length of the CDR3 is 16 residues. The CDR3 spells CASSRGTSVSYNEQFF. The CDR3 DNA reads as TGCGCCAGCAGCCGGGGTACTAGCGTCTCCTACAATGAGCAGTTCTTC.

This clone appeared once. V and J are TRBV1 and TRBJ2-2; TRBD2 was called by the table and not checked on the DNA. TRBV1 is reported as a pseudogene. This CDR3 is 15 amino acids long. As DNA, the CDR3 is TGCACCAGCAGCCAAGTCCCACGAGGTCCCGGGGAGCTGTTTTTT. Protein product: CTSSQVPRGPGELFF.

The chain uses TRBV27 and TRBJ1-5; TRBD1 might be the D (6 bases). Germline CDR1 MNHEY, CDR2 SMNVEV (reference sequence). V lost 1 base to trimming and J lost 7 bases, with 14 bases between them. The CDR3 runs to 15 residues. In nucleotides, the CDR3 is TGTGCCAGCAGTTTATTCCAGGGAACAGGGCAGCCCCAGCATTTT. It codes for CASSLFQGTGQPQHF.

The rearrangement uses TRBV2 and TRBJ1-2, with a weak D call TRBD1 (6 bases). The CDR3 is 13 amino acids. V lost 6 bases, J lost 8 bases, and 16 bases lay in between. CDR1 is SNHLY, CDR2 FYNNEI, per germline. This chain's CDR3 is CASRARTAGGYTF. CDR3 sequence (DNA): TGTGCCAGCAGAGCACGGACAGCGGGAGGCTACACCTTC.

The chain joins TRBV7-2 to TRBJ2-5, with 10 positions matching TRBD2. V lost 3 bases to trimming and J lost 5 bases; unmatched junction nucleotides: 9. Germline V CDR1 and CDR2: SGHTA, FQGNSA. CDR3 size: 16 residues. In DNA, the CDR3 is TGTGCCAGCAGCTTTGAAAAGCGGGGGGGCTGGGAGACCCAGTACTTC. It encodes CASSFEKRGGWETQYF.

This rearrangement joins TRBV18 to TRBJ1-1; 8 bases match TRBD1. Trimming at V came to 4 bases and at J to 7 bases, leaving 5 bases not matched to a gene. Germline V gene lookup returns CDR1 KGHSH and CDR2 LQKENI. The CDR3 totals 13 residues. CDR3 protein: CASSLGQGNEAFF. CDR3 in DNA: TGTGCCAGCTCACTCGGACAGGGTAATGAAGCTTTCTTT.

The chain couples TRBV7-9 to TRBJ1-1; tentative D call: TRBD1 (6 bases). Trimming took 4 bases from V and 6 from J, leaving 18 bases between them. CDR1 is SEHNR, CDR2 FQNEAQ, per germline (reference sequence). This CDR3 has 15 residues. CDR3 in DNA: TGTGCCAGCAGCTCGACGGGGGGCGAAGTGGCTGAAGCTTTCTTT. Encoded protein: CASSSTGGEVAEAFF.

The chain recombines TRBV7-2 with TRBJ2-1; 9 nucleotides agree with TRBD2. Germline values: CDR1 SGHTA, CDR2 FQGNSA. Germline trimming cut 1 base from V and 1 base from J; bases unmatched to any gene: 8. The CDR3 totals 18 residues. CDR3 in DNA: TGTGCCAGCAGCTTAGGCGGGGGGGCGATGGGGTCCTACAATGAGCAGTTCTTC. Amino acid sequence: CASSLGGGAMGSYNEQFF.

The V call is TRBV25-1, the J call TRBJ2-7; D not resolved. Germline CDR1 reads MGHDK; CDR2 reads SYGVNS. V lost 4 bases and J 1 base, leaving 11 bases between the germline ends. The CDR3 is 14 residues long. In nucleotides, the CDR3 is TGTGCCAGCAGTGGTGAACAACCGTCCTACGAGCAGTACTTC. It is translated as CASSGEQPSYEQYF.

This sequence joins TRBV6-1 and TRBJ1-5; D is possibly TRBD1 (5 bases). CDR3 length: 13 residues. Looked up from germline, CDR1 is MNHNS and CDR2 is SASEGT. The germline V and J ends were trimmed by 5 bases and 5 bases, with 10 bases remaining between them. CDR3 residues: CASSTQGDQPQHF. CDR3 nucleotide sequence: TGTGCCAGCAGTACCCAGGGTGATCAGCCCCAGCATTTT.

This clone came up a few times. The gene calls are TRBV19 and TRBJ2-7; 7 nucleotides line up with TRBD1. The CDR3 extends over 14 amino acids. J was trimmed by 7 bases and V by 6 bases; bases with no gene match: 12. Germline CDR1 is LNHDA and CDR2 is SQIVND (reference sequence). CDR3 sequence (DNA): TGTGCCAGTAGCACAGGGGTATCTACGGGGGAGCAGTACTTC. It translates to CASSTGVSTGEQYF.

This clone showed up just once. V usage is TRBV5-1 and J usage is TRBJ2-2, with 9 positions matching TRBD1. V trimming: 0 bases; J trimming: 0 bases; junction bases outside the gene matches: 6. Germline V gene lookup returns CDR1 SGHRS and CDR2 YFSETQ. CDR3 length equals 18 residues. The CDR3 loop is CASSLGPTGGSNTGELFF. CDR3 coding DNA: TGCGCCAGCAGCTTGGGACCTACAGGGGGCTCGAACACCGGGGAGCTGTTTTTT.